The present entry profiles one T cell receptor (beta chain) with its context. The antigen is unknown. Peripheral blood came from all dose cohorts at three timepoints. The CDR3 runs to 13 residues. The V gene lost 5 bases and the J gene lost 7 bases, with 11 bases spanning the gap. Germline assignment: CDR1 SGHTA and CDR2 FQGNSA. This entry is derived from a study of OX40 agonist ivuxolimab in advanced cancers. Study overall: Enrollees could have had prior anti-PD-1, anti-PD-L1 or anti-CTLA-4 therapy, which under 50% had received. General study results and limits: Among T cells, CD8+ cells averaged more expanded clones than CD4+ cells.

The assay was immunoSEQ multiplex PCR, and TCRdb's table has in-frame clones only and misses some. In the table there are around 45,000 clones, more than 70% of which are singletons. The chain employs TRBV7-2 and TRBJ2-2; D might be TRBD1 (5 bases). The specimen was CD4+ or CD8+ T cells sorted from blood, collected in a trial of the OX40 agonist ivuxolimab. The sequence derives from an adult with an advanced solid tumor such as melanoma, head and neck, liver or kidney cancer. The CDR3 sequence: CASSPQGIGELFF. For the CDR3, the DNA is TGTGCCAGCAGCCCTCAGGGAATCGGGGAGCTGTTTTTT.